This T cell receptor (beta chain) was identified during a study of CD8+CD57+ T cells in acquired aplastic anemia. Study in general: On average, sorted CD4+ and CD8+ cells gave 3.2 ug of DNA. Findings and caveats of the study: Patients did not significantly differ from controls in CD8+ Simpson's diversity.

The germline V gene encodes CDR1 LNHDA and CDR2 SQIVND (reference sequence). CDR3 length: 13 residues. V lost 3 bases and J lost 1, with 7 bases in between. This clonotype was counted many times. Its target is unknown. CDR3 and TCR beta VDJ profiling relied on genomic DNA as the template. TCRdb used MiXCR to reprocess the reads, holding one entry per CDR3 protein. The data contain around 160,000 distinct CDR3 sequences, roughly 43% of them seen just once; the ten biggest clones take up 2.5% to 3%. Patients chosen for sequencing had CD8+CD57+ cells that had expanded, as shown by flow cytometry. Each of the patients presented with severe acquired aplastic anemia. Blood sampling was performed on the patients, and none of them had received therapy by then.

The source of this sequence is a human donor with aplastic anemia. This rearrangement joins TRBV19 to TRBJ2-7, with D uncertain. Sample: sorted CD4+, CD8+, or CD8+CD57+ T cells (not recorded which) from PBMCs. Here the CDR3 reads CASSIGRSYEQYF. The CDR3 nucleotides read TGTGCCAGTAGTATTGGCAGGTCCTACGAGCAGTACTTC.